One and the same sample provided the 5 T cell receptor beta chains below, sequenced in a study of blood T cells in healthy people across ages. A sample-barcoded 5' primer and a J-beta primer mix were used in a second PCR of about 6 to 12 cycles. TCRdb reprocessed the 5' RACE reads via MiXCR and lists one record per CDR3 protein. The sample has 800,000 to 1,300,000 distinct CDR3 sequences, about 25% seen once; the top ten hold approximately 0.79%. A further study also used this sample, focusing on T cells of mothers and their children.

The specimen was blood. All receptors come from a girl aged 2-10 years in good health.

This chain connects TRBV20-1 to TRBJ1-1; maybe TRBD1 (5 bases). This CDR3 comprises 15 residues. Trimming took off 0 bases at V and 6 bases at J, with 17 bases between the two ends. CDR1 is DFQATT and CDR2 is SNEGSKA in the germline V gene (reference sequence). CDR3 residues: CSARDRVRGWAEAFF. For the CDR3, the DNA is TGCAGTGCTAGAGATAGGGTAAGGGGTTGGGCTGAAGCTTTCTTT.

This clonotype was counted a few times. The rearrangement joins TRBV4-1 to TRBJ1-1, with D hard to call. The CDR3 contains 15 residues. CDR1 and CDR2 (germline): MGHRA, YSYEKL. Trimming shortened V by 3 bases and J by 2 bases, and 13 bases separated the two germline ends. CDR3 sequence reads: CASSQSGSFNTEAFF. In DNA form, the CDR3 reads TGCGCCAGCAGCCAGAGCGGCAGTTTTAACACTGAAGCTTTCTTT.

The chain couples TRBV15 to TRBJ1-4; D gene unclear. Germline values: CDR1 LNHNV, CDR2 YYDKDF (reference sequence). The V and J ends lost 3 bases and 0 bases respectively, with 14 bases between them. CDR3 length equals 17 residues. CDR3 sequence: CATSRQEKLATNEKLFF. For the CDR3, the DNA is TGTGCCACCAGCAGGCAGGAAAAATTAGCAACTAATGAAAAACTGTTTTTT.

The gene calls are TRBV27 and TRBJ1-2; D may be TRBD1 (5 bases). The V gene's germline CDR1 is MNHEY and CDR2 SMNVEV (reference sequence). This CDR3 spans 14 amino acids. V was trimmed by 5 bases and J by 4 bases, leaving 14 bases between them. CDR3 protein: CASSPEGFAYGYTF. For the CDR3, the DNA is TGTGCCAGCAGTCCCGAGGGGTTTGCCTATGGCTACACCTTC.

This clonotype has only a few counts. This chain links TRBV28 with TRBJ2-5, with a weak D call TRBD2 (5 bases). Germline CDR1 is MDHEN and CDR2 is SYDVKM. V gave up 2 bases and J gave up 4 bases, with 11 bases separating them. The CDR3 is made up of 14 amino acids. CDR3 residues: CASSLIEGIETQYF. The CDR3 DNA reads TGTGCCAGCAGTTTAATCGAGGGAATAGAGACCCAGTACTTC.